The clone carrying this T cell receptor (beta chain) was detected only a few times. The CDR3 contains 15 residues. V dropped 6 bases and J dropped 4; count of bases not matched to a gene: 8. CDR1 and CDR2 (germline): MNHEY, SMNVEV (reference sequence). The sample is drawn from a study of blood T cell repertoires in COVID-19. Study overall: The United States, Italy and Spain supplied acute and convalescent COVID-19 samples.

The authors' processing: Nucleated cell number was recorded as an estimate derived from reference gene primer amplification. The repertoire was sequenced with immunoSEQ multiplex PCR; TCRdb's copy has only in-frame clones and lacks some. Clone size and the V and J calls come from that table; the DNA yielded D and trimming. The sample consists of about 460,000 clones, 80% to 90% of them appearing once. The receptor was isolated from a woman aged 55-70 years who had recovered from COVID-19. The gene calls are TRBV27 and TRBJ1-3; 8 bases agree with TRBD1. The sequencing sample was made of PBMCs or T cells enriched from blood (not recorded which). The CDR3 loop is CASSPGQGGGNTIYF. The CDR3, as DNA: TGTGCCAGCAGCCCCGGACAGGGCGGGGGAAACACCATATATTTT.